The 12 T cell receptor beta chains given below trace back to one sample, sequenced in a study of T cells in Graves' hyperthyroidism and ophthalmopathy. Regions amplified from RNA transcripts were the TCR beta CDR3 regions. Initially, a first-round RT-PCR of the TCR CDR3 employed the HTBI primer set. TCRdb ran MiXCR on the multiplex PCR reads and lists one entry per CDR3 protein. The top ten hold 7.5% to 9% of the sample, which has under 450,000 distinct CDR3 sequences, 15% to 19% seen once. Source material: blood. Source of these receptors: a young woman with Graves' hyperthyroidism.

At least ten counts were recorded for this clonotype. CDR3 residues: CASSEQGTNEKLFF. The CDR3 DNA is TGTGCCAGCAGCGAACAGGGGACTAATGAAAAACTGTTTTTT. The V gene is TRBV2, the J gene TRBJ1-4; 7 nucleotides line up with TRBD1. The CDR3 is 14 residues long. Germline V lookup: CDR1 SNHLY, CDR2 FYNNEI. V lost 6 bases, J lost 2 bases, and 3 bases stayed unmatched.

The genes are TRBV4-2 and TRBJ2-3; tentatively, D is TRBD2 (6 bases). Trimming stripped 4 bases from V and 1 base from J, with 18 bases between. This CDR3 spans 17 amino acids. CDR1 LGHNA and CDR2 YNFKEQ come from the germline V gene. The CDR3 region has the DNA TGTGCCAGCAGCCCTCGTTCCGGGGGAGAGGGCACAGATACGCAGTATTTT. Amino acid sequence: CASSPRSGGEGTDTQYF.

The chain links TRBV7-3 to TRBJ1-1; perhaps TRBD1 as D (5 bases). Looked up from germline, CDR1 is SGHTA and CDR2 is FQGTGA. Trimming stripped 1 base from V and 5 bases from J, with 11 bases between. The CDR3 length is 14 residues. The CDR3 is CASSLNPGRTEAFF. The CDR3 DNA sequence: TGTGCCAGCAGCTTAAATCCGGGGCGGACTGAAGCTTTCTTT.

Many counts were recorded for this clonotype. The chain uses TRBV5-5 and TRBJ2-3, with TRBD1 matching over 11 bases. The CDR3 has 17 amino acids. V shed 1 base and J 5 bases; nucleotides not matched to a gene: 9. CDR1 SGHKS and CDR2 YYEKEE come from the germline V gene (reference sequence). The CDR3 nucleotides are TGTGCCAGCAGCTTGTTTCCGGGACAGGGGGAAAGAGATACGCAGTATTTT. This sequence encodes CASSLFPGQGERDTQYF.

This clonotype was seen more than once but under ten times. The genes are TRBV19 and TRBJ1-2; D may be TRBD1 (5 bases). Germline CDR1 LNHDA, CDR2 SQIVND (reference sequence). The CDR3 covers 14 residues. With 5 bases removed from V and 5 bases from J, the gap between germline ends came to 15 bases. CDR3: CASSPPQEQYGYTF. The CDR3 DNA reads as TGTGCCAGTAGTCCCCCACAGGAGCAATATGGCTACACCTTC. The variable domain in full, completed from reference TRBV19 and TRBJ1-2, reads DGGITQSPKYLFRKEGQNVTLSCEQNLNHDAMYWYRQDPGQGLRLIYYSQIVNDFQKGDIAEGYSVSREKKESFPLTVTSAQKNPTAFYLCASSPPQEQYGYTFGSGTRLTVV.

This clonotype was counted many times. The V and J genes are TRBV12-3 or TRBV12-4 and TRBJ2-1; no reliable D call. The CDR3 is 18 residues long. The V end was cut by 5 bases, the J end by 3 bases, with 23 bases between. The CDR3: CASSPRSSGGVNYNEQFF. The DNA of the CDR3 is TGTGCCAGCAGTCCTCGCTCGTCTGGCGGTGTTAACTACAATGAGCAGTTCTTC.

This clonotype has at least ten counts. This chain links TRBV27 with TRBJ2-2; possibly TRBD2 for D (5 bases). Germline CDR1 MNHEY, CDR2 SMNVEV (reference sequence). This CDR3 is built from 15 residues. V was cut by 5 bases and J by 2 bases, with 12 bases left in between. The CDR3, as DNA: TGTGCCAGCAGTCACGCGCGGGCAAACACCGGGGAGCTGTTTTTT. It translates to CASSHARANTGELFF.

The chain has TRBV11-2 and TRBJ2-7, with a weak D call TRBD2 (6 bases). The V and J ends lost 5 bases and 0 bases respectively, with 17 bases between them. The length of the CDR3 is 16 residues. Per the germline V gene, CDR1 is SGHAT and CDR2 is FQNNGV. CDR3 sequence (DNA): TGTGCCAGCAGCCCTCCGCGGGGAGTAGCCTCCTACGAGCAGTACTTC. This gives the protein CASSPPRGVASYEQYF.

At least ten counts were recorded for this clonotype. V gene TRBV2 combines with J gene TRBJ2-3; the D is unclear. V lost 2 bases to trimming and J lost 1 base, with 7 bases between them. Per germline, CDR1 SNHLY and CDR2 FYNNEI. The CDR3 consists of 14 residues. The CDR3 sequence: CASSELRGTDTQYF. The CDR3 nucleotides are TGTGCCAGCAGTGAACTGAGAGGCACAGATACGCAGTATTTT.

This clonotype was recorded at least ten times. This sequence joins TRBV5-1 and TRBJ1-1, with 8 bases aligning to TRBD1. Germline loops: CDR1 SGHRS, CDR2 YFSETQ. This CDR3 has 13 residues. V was clipped by 3 bases and J by 6 bases; unmatched bases: 4. The DNA for the CDR3 is TGCGCCAGCAGCTCACAGGGGGGGTCTGAAGCTTTCTTT. Its protein product is CASSSQGGSEAFF.

This clonotype was recorded many times. The chain employs TRBV19 and TRBJ1-6; D call uncertain. The CDR3 contains 14 residues. Trimming left V 6 bases short and J 10 bases short, with 16 bases between. Germline CDR1 LNHDA, CDR2 SQIVND (reference sequence). This chain's CDR3 is CASRGAGGGSPLHF. The CDR3 region has the DNA TGTGCCAGTAGGGGAGCAGGAGGTGGCTCACCCCTCCACTTT.

This clonotype was counted ten times or more. This chain links TRBV14 with TRBJ2-7; 10 nucleotides align to TRBD1. This CDR3 region has 15 residues. Germline V CDR1 and CDR2: SGHDN, FVKESK. The trim removed 4 bases at V and 2 bases at J, leaving 5 bases unmatched. DNA for the CDR3: TGTGCCAGCAGCCGGAGGGACAGGGGCCCCTACGAGCAGTACTTC. Translation: CASSRRDRGPYEQYF.